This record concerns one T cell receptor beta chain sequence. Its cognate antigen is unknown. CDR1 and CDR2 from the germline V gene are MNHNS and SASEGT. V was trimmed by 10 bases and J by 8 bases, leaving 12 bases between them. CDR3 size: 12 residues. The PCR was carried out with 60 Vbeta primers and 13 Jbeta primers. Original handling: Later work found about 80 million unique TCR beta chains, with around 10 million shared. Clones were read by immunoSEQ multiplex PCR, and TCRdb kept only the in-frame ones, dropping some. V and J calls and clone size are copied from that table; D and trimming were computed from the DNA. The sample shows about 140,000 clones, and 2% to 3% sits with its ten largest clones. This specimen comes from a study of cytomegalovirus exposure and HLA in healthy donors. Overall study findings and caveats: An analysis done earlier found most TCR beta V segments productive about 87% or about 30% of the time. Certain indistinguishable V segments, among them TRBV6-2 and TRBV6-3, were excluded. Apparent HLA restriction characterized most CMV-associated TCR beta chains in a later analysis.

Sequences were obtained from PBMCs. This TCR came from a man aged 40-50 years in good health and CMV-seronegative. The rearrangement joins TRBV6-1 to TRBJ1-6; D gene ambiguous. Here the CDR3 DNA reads TGTGCCATCCGGGATGGGGATTCACCCCTCCACTTT. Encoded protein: CAIRDGDSPLHF.